This T cell receptor (beta chain) is from a study of T cell responses to AZD1222 COVID-19 vaccine. General study findings and limits: AZD1222 recipients seropositive at baseline numbered only six. Once two AZD1222 doses were given, Spike-specific TCR breadth and depth went up. It should be noted that donors were predominantly white British and more often female, and clonal diversity was possibly underestimated.

As concerns this clone: Its cognate antigen is unknown.

This table comes from immunoSEQ multiplex PCR, and its TCRdb copy is limited to in-frame clones, with some not included. The data hold about 190,000 clones, with approximately 94% observed a single time. Germline-derived CDR1 and CDR2 are SEHNR and FQNEAQ (reference sequence). Trimming stripped 4 bases from V and 1 base from J, with 7 bases between. The CDR3 runs 13 residues. The chain links TRBV7-9 to TRBJ1-1; TRBD1 is a possible D gene (5 bases). The source was peripheral blood, collected on day 0 of AZD1222 vaccination. The clonotype comes from an adult in good health. The CDR3 region is CASSWGPNTEAFF. CDR3 DNA sequence: TGTGCCAGCAGCTGGGGACCGAACACTGAAGCTTTCTTT.